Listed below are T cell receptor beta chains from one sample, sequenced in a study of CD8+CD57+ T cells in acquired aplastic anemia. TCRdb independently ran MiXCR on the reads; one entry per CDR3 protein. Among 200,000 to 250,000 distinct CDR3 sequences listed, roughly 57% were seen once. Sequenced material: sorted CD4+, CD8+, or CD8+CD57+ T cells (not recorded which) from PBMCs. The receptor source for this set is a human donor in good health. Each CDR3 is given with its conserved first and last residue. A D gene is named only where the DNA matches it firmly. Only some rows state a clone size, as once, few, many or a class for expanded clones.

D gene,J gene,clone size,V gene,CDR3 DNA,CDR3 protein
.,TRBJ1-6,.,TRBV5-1,TGCGCCAGCAGCTTGCCCGCCAGGGGAGATTCACCCCTCCACTTT,CASSLPARGDSPLHF
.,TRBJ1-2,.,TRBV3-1,TGTGCCAGCAGCCAAGACGTGGCAGCATATGGCTACACCTTC,CASSQDVAAYGYTF
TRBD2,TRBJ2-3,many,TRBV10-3,TGTGCCATCAGGCCCGTCGTAGCGGGGGACACAGATACGCAGTATTTT,CAIRPVVAGDTDTQYF
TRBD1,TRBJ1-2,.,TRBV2,TGTGCCAGCAGTGACTGGACAGGGGTCTATGGCTACACCTTC,CASSDWTGVYGYTF
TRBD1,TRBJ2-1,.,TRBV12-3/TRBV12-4,TGTGCCAGCAGTCCGGGACAGGGGGAAATGAATGAGCAGTTCTTC,CASSPGQGEMNEQFF
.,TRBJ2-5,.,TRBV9,TGTGCCAGCAGCGGCCTGAGATGGGTTCGAGAGACCCAGTACTTC,CASSGLRWVRETQYF
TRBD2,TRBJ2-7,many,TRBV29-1,TGCAGCGTTGAAGTAGCGGGAGCTACCTACGAGCAGTACTTC,CSVEVAGATYEQYF
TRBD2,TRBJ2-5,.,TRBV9,TGTGCCAGCAGCCCCCGTGGTAGCGGGAGAGGGGAGACCCAGTACTTC,CASSPRGSGRGETQYF
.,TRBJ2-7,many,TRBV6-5,TGTGCCAGCAGTTACTCGAAGGGCGGCAGTTCCGAGCAGTACTTC,CASSYSKGGSSEQYF
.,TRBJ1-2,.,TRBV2,TGTGCCAGCTTCAGGTTAGCTAACTATGGCTACACCTTC,CASFRLANYGYTF
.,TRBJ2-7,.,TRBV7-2,TGTGCCAGCAGGCCGGCTCTCAGCTTGGGCGAGCAGTACTTC,CASRPALSLGEQYF
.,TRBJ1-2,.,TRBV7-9,TGTGCCAGCAGCTTAACACAGGCCTATGGCTACACCTTC,CASSLTQAYGYTF
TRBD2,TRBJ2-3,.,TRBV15,TGTGCCACCAGCAGAGGACTAGCGGGAGTGGTCACAGATACGCAGTATTTT,CATSRGLAGVVTDTQYF
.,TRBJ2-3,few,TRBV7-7,TGTGCTAGCAGCGCCGGGACGCTCAACACAGATACGCAGTATTTT,CASSAGTLNTDTQYF
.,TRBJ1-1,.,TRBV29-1,TGCAGCTACGTGGACTACCACACTGAAGCTTTCTTT,CSYVDYHTEAFF
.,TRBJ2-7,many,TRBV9,TGTGCCAGCAGCGTAGGAGACGGAGCTCTTTCCTACGAGCAGTACTTC,CASSVGDGALSYEQYF
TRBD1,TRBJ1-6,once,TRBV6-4,TGTGCCAGCACCCCGGGACAGCTCCTCCACTTT,CASTPGQLLHF
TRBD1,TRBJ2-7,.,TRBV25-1,TGTGCCAGCGGGACAGGGGGCGGACAAACCTACGAGCAGTACTTC,CASGTGGGQTYEQYF
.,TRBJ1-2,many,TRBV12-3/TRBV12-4,TGTGCCAGCAGTTACCCAGACAGCTACACCTTC,CASSYPDSYTF
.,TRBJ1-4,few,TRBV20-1,TGCAGTGCTCTACCGTCAGCAACTAATGAAAAACTGTTTTTT,CSALPSATNEKLFF
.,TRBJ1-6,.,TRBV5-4,TGTGCCAGCAGCTTGCCCAGGGGTAATTCACCCCTCCACTTT,CASSLPRGNSPLHF
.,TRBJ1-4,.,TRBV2,TGTGCCAGCAGTGATGGGGGCGCCCCAACTAATGAAAAACTGTTTTTT,CASSDGGAPTNEKLFF
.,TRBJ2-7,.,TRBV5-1,TGCGCCAGCAGCTTGGCCGGTGAGGGTCTGTACGAGCAGTACTTC,CASSLAGEGLYEQYF
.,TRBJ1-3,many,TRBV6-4,TGTGCCAGCAGCAGCTTGGGGCGCTCTGGAAACACCATATATTTT,CASSSLGRSGNTIYF
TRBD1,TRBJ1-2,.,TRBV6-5,TGTGCCAGCAGTTTCCGCCACAGGGGGCGTGGGGGCTACACCTTC,CASSFRHRGRGGYTF
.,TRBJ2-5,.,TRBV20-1,TGCAGTGCCGTTAGGGAAGAGACCCAGTACTTC,CSAVREETQYF
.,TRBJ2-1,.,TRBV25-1,TGTGCCAGCAGTCCGGCCCGGGACAACTACAATGAGCAGTTCTTC,CASSPARDNYNEQFF
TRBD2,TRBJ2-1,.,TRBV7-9,TGTGCCAGCAGCTTGGGGGGGAACACTGAGCAGTTCTTC,CASSLGGNTEQFF
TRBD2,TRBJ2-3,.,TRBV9,TGTGCCAGCAGCGTAGCACCACTAGCGGGAGGCACAGATACGCAGTATTTT,CASSVAPLAGGTDTQYF
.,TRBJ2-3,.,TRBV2,TGTGCCAGCAAGGGACGAGGGGAAAGCACAGATACGCAGTATTTT,CASKGRGESTDTQYF
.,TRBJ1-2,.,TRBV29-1,TGCAGCGTTGACGGGCAGGACTATGGCTACACCTTC,CSVDGQDYGYTF
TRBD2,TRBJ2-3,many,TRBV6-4,TGTGCCAGCAGTGAGGGACTAGCGGGATCTGATACGCAGTATTTT,CASSEGLAGSDTQYF
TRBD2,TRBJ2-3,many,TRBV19,TGTGCCAGTAGTCCCGCCCGACTAGCGGGGTTTTTAACAGATACGCAGTATTTT,CASSPARLAGFLTDTQYF
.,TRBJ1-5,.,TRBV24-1,TGTGCCACCAGTGACAGGGCTTACGGTCAGCCCCAGCATTTT,CATSDRAYGQPQHF
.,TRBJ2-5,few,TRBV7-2,TGTGCCAGCAGCTTAGTCCCGAGGGACCTCCAAGAGACCCAGTACTTC,CASSLVPRDLQETQYF
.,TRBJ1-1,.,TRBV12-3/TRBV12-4,TGTGCCAGTAAGCTGGAACCGGGCACTGAAGCTTTCTTT,CASKLEPGTEAFF
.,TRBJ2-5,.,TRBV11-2,TGTGCCAGCAGCGTGGGACTGGGCGGACAAGAGACCCAGTACTTC,CASSVGLGGQETQYF
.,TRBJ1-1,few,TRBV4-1,TGCGCCAGCAACCCGGAGCAGACAGATGCGAACACTGAAGCTTTCTTT,CASNPEQTDANTEAFF
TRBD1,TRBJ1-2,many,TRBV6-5,TGTGCCAGCAGTTACCCGGCGCAGGGGGTATATGGCTACACCTTC,CASSYPAQGVYGYTF
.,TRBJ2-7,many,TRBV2,TGTGCCAGCATGGGACTGCCTGCCTACGAGCAGTACTTC,CASMGLPAYEQYF
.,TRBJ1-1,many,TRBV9,TGTGCCAGCAGCGACCCAGGACGGGGGAACACTGAAGCTTTCTTT,CASSDPGRGNTEAFF
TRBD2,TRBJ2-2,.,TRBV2,TGTGCCAGCAATAGGGACTACAACACCGGGGAGCTGTTTTTT,CASNRDYNTGELFF
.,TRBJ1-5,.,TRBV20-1,TGCAGTGCTAGAGAGGGCAGGGGAGGGCAGCCCCAGCATTTT,CSAREGRGGQPQHF
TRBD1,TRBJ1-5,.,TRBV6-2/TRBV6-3,TGTGCCAGCAGACAGGGGGTTAGGGATCAGCCCCAGCATTTT,CASRQGVRDQPQHF
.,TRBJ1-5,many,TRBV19,TGTGCCAGTAGTATAGGACAGTTCAATCAGCCCCAGCATTTT,CASSIGQFNQPQHF
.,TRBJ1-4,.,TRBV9,TGCGCCAGCAGCTTTATCCAGGTTTTGGTTGCGGCAACTAATGAAAAACTGTTTTTT,CASSFIQVLVAATNEKLFF
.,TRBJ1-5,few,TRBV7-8,TGTGCCAGCAGCTTAGGACAAGATAGCAATCAGCCCCAGCATTTT,CASSLGQDSNQPQHF
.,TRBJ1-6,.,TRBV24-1,TGTGCCAGCAGTTACACCTTGGATTCACCCCTCCACTTT,CASSYTLDSPLHF
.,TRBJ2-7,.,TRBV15,TGTGCCATCAGCAGAGTTGAAGCTCACCCAAACTACGAGCAGTACTTC,CAISRVEAHPNYEQYF
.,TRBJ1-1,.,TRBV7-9,TGTGCCAGCAGCTCGACCCGGACCCTCAACACTGAAGCTTTCTTT,CASSSTRTLNTEAFF